These 7 T cell receptor beta chains were sequenced from one sample in a study of cytotoxic CD8 clonotypes in ibrutinib-treated CLL (dated by TCRdb to the early 2020s). In the paper's terms, the time point label means: around 25 months on ibrutinib. The receptor library was made with the immunoSEQ multiplex PCR assay. This is the immuneACCESS table as TCRdb keeps it, with only in-frame sequences that have V and J called. A part of the clones is gone; compared with another copy, unresolved V genes explain less than half, and the rest is unexplained. The sample records some 200,000 clones, around 72% of which are singletons. The ten most abundant clones make up over 10% of the sample. Sample: PBMCs, taken after 24 months of ibrutinib treatment. These receptors originate from a human donor with chronic lymphocytic leukemia.

The chain combines TRBV7-9 with TRBJ2-2; 9 positions agree with TRBD1. V trimming: 6 bases; J trimming: 2 bases; junction bases outside the gene matches: 7. The CDR3 totals 16 residues. CDR1 and CDR2 (germline): SEHNR, FQNEAQ (reference sequence). The CDR3, as DNA: TGTGCCAGCAGTTCAACAGGGGGCTATAACACCGGGGAGCTGTTTTTT. Protein product: CASSSTGGYNTGELFF.

This clone was detected only a few times. The chain carries TRBV2 and TRBJ1-4; D is possibly TRBD1 (5 bases). The V end lost 3 bases, the J end lost 4 bases, and 9 bases lay between the germline ends. CDR1 and CDR2 from the germline V gene are SNHLY and FYNNEI. The CDR3 is 14 residues long. CDR3 amino acids: CASSEDMGNEKLFF. The DNA of the CDR3 is TGTGCCAGCAGTGAGGACATGGGTAATGAAAAACTGTTTTTT.

The chain links TRBV4-3 to TRBJ2-2; D possibly corresponds to TRBD2 (5 bases). V lost 3 bases, J lost 4 bases, and 15 bases lay in between. This CDR3 has 16 residues. CDR1 and CDR2 from the germline V gene are LGHNA and YSLEER. CDR3 in DNA: TGCGCCAGCAGCCAGGAATCTAGCTTAGGCACCGGGGAGCTGTTTTTT. Translating it yields CASSQESSLGTGELFF.

This clone has just one count. V and J are TRBV18 and TRBJ2-7; TRBD1 matches at 8 bases. After removal of 4 bases from V and 4 bases from J, the junction contained 9 bases not matched to a gene. The CDR3 runs to 15 residues. Germline V gives CDR1 KGHSH, CDR2 LQKENI. The CDR3 region is CASSRQGFRWYEQYF. In nucleotides, the CDR3 is TGTGCCAGCTCACGACAGGGGTTTCGGTGGTACGAGCAGTACTTC.

The rearrangement joins TRBV27 to TRBJ2-2; tentatively, D is TRBD1 (5 bases). This CDR3 has 15 residues. V was trimmed by 4 bases and J by 2 bases, leaving 11 bases between them. The V gene's germline CDR1 is MNHEY and CDR2 SMNVEV (reference sequence). CDR3 coding DNA: TGTGCCAGCAGTTCAATAAGGGGCAACACCGGGGAGCTGTTTTTT. Residues: CASSSIRGNTGELFF.

The V and J genes are TRBV9 and TRBJ2-1, with TRBD2 matching 8 bases. Germline V lookup: CDR1 SGDLS, CDR2 YYNGEE. This CDR3 contains 16 residues. V lost 0 bases and J lost 4; bases outside the gene matches: 6. The CDR3 here is CASSVVPGGRYNEQFF. CDR3 coding DNA: TGTGCCAGCAGCGTAGTCCCGGGAGGGAGGTACAATGAGCAGTTCTTC.

V usage is TRBV6-1 and J usage is TRBJ1-1, with D possibly being TRBD1 (5 bases). Germline lookup yields CDR1 MNHNS and CDR2 SASEGT. V dropped 5 bases and J dropped 0 bases, with 7 bases sitting between them. The CDR3 totals 13 residues. The CDR3: CASSPRVNTEAFF. Written as DNA, the CDR3 is TGTGCCAGCAGTCCCAGGGTGAACACTGAAGCTTTCTTT.